The 8 T cell receptor beta chains listed next were all sequenced from one sample in a study of CD8 T cells in ankylosing spondylitis. The study's findings and limits: Ankylosing spondylitis blood appeared to carry a characteristic TCR beta motif of several highly homologous variants.

One entry per CDR3 protein results from TCRdb running MiXCR on the 5' RACE reads. Found here are about 460,000 distinct CDR3 sequences, 5.3% of them singletons; the top ten hold roughly 3.5%. Their recognized antigens are unknown. The sequenced sample was blood, either unsorted or a sorted T cell fraction (not recorded which). These receptors were taken from a male donor with ankylosing spondylitis.

This clonotype was seen repeatedly, ten times or more. This rearrangement joins TRBV29-1 to TRBJ2-2; no clear D. Germline-derived CDR1 and CDR2 are SQVTM and ANQGSEA. The CDR3 is made up of 14 amino acids. With 4 bases removed from V and 3 bases from J, the gap between germline ends came to 12 bases. The CDR3 region has the DNA TGCAGCGTTGGACGGGCTTCTGACACCGGGGAGCTGTTTTTT. This codes for CSVGRASDTGELFF.

This clonotype was detected many times. V and J are TRBV20-1 and TRBJ2-3; D might be TRBD2 (6 bases). V was clipped by 3 bases and J by 2 bases, with 15 bases between them. The CDR3 is 15 amino acids. Germline V CDR1 and CDR2: DFQATT, SNEGSKA (reference sequence). The CDR3 loop reads CSARRVAVITDTQYF. The CDR3 nucleotides are TGCAGTGCTAGGAGGGTAGCGGTAATCACAGATACGCAGTATTTT.

The chain is built from TRBV5-1 and TRBJ1-1, with D perhaps TRBD1 (6 bases). With 4 bases removed from V and 2 bases from J, the gap between germline ends came to 12 bases. The V gene's germline CDR1 is SGHRS and CDR2 YFSETQ. The CDR3 length is 14 residues. CDR3 protein: CASSQRDTNTEAFF. CDR3 sequence (DNA): TGCGCCAGCAGCCAACGGGACACCAACACTGAAGCTTTCTTT.

Notes on this clonotype: A far larger clone is one nucleotide away, so this likely arose from a read error. The chain couples TRBV5-1 to TRBJ2-2; weak D call: TRBD2 (5 bases). The CDR3 loop spans 14 amino acids. Per the germline V gene, CDR1 is SGHRS and CDR2 is YFSETQ. The CDR3 reads CASSLGSNTGEPFF. The CDR3 bases are TGCGCCAGCAGTCTGGGATCAAACACCGGGGAGCCGTTTTTT.

The V gene is TRBV3-1, the J gene TRBJ2-5; no firm D call. CDR3 length: 14 amino acids. With 4 bases removed from V and 3 bases from J, the gap between germline ends came to 12 bases. Germline V gene lookup returns CDR1 LGHDT and CDR2 YNNKEL (reference sequence). CDR3 residues: CASSRRTAEETQYF. As DNA, the CDR3 is TGTGCCAGCAGCCGCCGAACTGCGGAAGAGACCCAGTACTTC.

Ten or more counts support this clonotype. V usage is TRBV12-3 or TRBV12-4 and J usage is TRBJ1-3; D ambiguous. This CDR3 has 16 residues. The germline V and J ends were trimmed by 4 bases and 0 bases, with 13 bases remaining between them. The DNA for the CDR3 is TGTGCCAGCAGTTCAGGACTGTTGAGCTCTGGAAACACCATATATTTT. This translates into CASSSGLLSSGNTIYF.

Many counts were recorded for this clonotype. The chain employs TRBV12-3 or TRBV12-4 and TRBJ2-3; no definite D call. The CDR3 contains 15 residues. Trimming pared 6 bases from V and 0 bases from J, leaving 13 bases between. Written as DNA, the CDR3 is TGTGCCAGCAGCCCCTGGGCGCCTAGCACAGATACGCAGTATTTT. Amino acids: CASSPWAPSTDTQYF.

This clonotype was counted at least ten times. This chain joins TRBV20-1 and TRBJ1-1; no firm D call. The CDR3 runs to 12 residues. The germline V gene encodes CDR1 DFQATT and CDR2 SNEGSKA (reference sequence). Between the trimmed V and J ends, which lost 3 bases and 8 bases, there was a span of 13 bases. The CDR3 nucleotides are TGCAGTGCTAGGCCTAAGGCCCCCGAAGCTTTCTTT. Its protein product is CSARPKAPEAFF.